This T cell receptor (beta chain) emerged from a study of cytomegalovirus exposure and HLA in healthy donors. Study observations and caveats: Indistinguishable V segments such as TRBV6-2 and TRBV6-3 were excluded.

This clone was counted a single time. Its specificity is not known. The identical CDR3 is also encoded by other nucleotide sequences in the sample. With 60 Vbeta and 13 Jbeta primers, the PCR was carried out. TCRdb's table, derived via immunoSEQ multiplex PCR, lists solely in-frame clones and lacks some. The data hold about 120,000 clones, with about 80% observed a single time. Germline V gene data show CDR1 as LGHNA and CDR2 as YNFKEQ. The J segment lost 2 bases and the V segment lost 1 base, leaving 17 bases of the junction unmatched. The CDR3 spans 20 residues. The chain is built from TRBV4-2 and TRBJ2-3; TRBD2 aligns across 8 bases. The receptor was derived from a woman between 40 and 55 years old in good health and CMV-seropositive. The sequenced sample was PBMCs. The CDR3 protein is CASSQVWGTSGSSVTDTQYF. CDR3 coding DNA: TGTGCCAGCAGCCAAGTATGGGGGACGAGCGGGAGCTCCGTCACAGATACGCAGTATTTT.